The rows below give T cell receptor beta chains drawn from one sample of a study of memory CD4+ T cells and cytomegalovirus serostatus. Generated by immunoSEQ multiplex PCR, the TCRdb table keeps only in-frame clones and is missing some. The sample yields about 50,000 clones, about three quarters seen once. The sequenced sample consisted of memory CD4+ T cells from blood. The receptors stem from an adult in good health and CMV-seronegative. Each CDR3 is given with its conserved first and last residue. A D gene is named only where the DNA matches it firmly. The listing skips clone size in some rows; elsewhere it reads once, few, many or a size class.

12	TRBV28	TRBJ2-7	NA	few	TGTGCCAGCATCAACACAGCCCGCGAGCAGTACTTC	CASINTAREQYF
17	TRBV19	TRBJ2-1	TRBD2	NA	TGTGCCAGTGCTAGACTAGCGGGAGGGAGCTCCTACAATGAGCAGTTCTTC	CASARLAGGSSYNEQFF
15	TRBV28	TRBJ2-5	TRBD2	NA	TGTGCCAGCAGCCGTGGGAGGGGAATTCGGGAGACCCAGTACTTC	CASSRGRGIRETQYF
17	TRBV19	TRBJ2-7	TRBD1	NA	TGTGCCAGTAGTATAGGGGTAGGGCGACAGGGGGCCAACGAGCAGTACTTC	CASSIGVGRQGANEQYF
15	TRBV18	TRBJ2-3	NA	few	TGTGCCAGCTCACCACGGTTGCAGGGCACAGATACGCAGTATTTT	CASSPRLQGTDTQYF
13	TRBV28	TRBJ2-4	NA	NA	TGTGCCAGCAGTTTGACGGGAAAAAACATTCAGTACTTC	CASSLTGKNIQYF
12	TRBV18	TRBJ2-2	NA	NA	TGTGCCAGCTTCGGGGGCACCGGGGAGCTGTTTTTT	CASFGGTGELFF
20	TRBV27	TRBJ1-3	NA	NA	TGTGCCAGCAGTTTTAGAGCGCCGGGGGACGGATCAAGCTCTGGAAACACCATATATTTT	CASSFRAPGDGSSSGNTIYF
16	TRBV27	TRBJ1-5	TRBD1	few	TGTGCCAGCAGTCCGGACAGGGGACGGGGCAATCAGCCCCAGCATTTT	CASSPDRGRGNQPQHF
17	TRBV19	TRBJ2-6	NA	NA	TGTGCCAGTAGTATATCCTCTACTAGCTCTGGGGCCAACGTCCTGACTTTC	CASSISSTSSGANVLTF
16	TRBV5-1	TRBJ1-1	TRBD1	NA	TGCGCCAGCGACCCCGGGGACAGGGTACTAGAGACTGAAGCTTTCTTT	CASDPGDRVLETEAFF
14	TRBV6-5	TRBJ2-1	NA	NA	TGTGCCAGCAGTTATAGCTACAGCCTTAATGAGCAGTTCTTC	CASSYSYSLNEQFF
15	TRBV19	TRBJ2-3	TRBD2	few	TGTGCCAGTAGTACTATAGCGGGAGTTTTAGATACGCAGTATTTT	CASSTIAGVLDTQYF
12	TRBV28	TRBJ2-7	NA	once	TGTGCCAGCAGTACGGGGTTCAACGAGCAGTACTTC	CASSTGFNEQYF
14	TRBV18	TRBJ1-5	NA	NA	TGTGCCAGCTCACCCTGGGGGGGCGGACAGCCCCAGCATTTT	CASSPWGGGQPQHF
15	TRBV27	TRBJ2-2	NA	NA	TGTGCCAGCAGTTTAAGTCGCGGAGGGGCCGGGGAGCTGTTTTTT	CASSLSRGGAGELFF
17	TRBV7-9	TRBJ2-1	TRBD2	NA	TGTGCCAGCAGCCGCAGGACTAGCGGGGGGGCCTCCAATGAGCAGTTCTTC	CASSRRTSGGASNEQFF
20	TRBV7-6	TRBJ2-2	TRBD2	NA	TGTGCCAGCAGCCTCTCGGGGTTTCTAGCGGGCCGAGGAGGCGCCGGGGAGCTGTTTTTT	CASSLSGFLAGRGGAGELFF
18	TRBV9	TRBJ2-2	TRBD2	NA	TGTGCCAGCACACCAATCGGAATTAGCGGGGGAAACACCGGGGAGCTGTTTTTT	CASTPIGISGGNTGELFF
13	TRBV6-1	TRBJ1-1	NA	NA	TGTGCCAGCAGTTTCCGAGGGGGCACTGAAGCTTTCTTT	CASSFRGGTEAFF